Detailed here is one T cell receptor beta chain. This sample is drawn from a study of cytomegalovirus exposure and HLA in healthy donors. The CDR3 contains 12 residues. Germline CDR1 and CDR2: WSHSY and SAAADI. Both 60 Vbeta primers and 13 Jbeta primers went into the PCR. Profiled with immunoSEQ multiplex PCR; TCRdb holds only in-frame clones, not every one. Seen here are around 98,000 clones, roughly two thirds observed once, and the top ten hold 2% to 3%. The source material was PBMCs. This receptor was taken from a man aged 50 or older in good health and CMV-seronegative. The chain employs TRBV10-2 and TRBJ2-5, with TRBD1 matching over 9 bases. Near its end, the DNA agrees better with TRBJ2-7, so the J call may be wrong. The CDR3 DNA sequence: TGCGCCAGCAGTGGACAGGGGGGCGAGCAGTACTTC. Translated, it gives CASSGQGGEQYF.